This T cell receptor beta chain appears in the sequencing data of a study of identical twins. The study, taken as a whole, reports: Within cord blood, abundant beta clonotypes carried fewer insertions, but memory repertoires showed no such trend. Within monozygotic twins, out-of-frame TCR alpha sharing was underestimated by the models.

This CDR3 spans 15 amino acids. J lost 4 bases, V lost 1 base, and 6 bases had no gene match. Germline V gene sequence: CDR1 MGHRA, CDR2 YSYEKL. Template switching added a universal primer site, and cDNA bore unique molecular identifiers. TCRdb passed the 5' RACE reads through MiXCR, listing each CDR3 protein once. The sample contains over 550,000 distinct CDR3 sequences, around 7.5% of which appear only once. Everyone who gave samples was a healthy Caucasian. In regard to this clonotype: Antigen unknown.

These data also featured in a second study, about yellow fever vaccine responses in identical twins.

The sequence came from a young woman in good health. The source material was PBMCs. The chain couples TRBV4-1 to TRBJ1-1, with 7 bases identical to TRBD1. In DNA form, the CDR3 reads TGCGCCAGCAGCCAAGCCAGCAGGGGGGTCACTGAAGCTTTCTTT. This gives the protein CASSQASRGVTEAFF.